The rows below give T cell receptor beta chains drawn from one sample of a study of cytomegalovirus exposure and HLA in healthy donors. Clones were read by immunoSEQ multiplex PCR, and TCRdb kept only the in-frame ones, dropping some. The data contain hundreds of thousands of clones, roughly 84% of them singletons. Sequencing input: PBMCs. These receptors came from a man younger than 30 in good health and CMV-seropositive. Both conserved end residues are part of each CDR3. D genes are given only for firm matches. Clone size is not always given. Where it is, it says once, few, many or a class for expanded clones.

cdr3_aa | cdr3_nt | d_call | v_call | clone_size | j_call
CASREFTNEQFF | TGTGCCAGCAGAGAGTTCACCAATGAGCAGTTCTTC | NA | TRBV6-6 | NA | TRBJ2-1
CASSLLWTGELFF | TGTGCCAGCAGTCTCTTGTGGACCGGGGAGCTGTTTTTT | NA | TRBV27 | NA | TRBJ2-2
CASSRTGDSNQPQHF | TGTGCCAGCAGTCGCACAGGGGATAGCAATCAGCCCCAGCATTTT | TRBD1 | TRBV6-5 | NA | TRBJ1-5
CASSYRDNEKLFF | TGTGCCAGCAGTTACAGGGATAATGAAAAACTGTTTTTT | NA | TRBV6-5 | once | TRBJ1-4
CASSLNRGETQYF | TGCGCCAGCAGCTTGAATCGTGGCGAGACCCAGTACTTC | NA | TRBV5-1 | once | TRBJ2-5
CASSPLGTGNTEAFF | TGTGCCAGCAGCCCGTTGGGGACAGGGAACACTGAAGCTTTCTTT | TRBD1 | TRBV7-2 | few | TRBJ1-1
CASSPTRSRGGELFF | TGCGCCAGCAGCCCTACACGTTCGAGGGGCGGGGAGCTGTTTTTT | NA | TRBV4-3 | few | TRBJ2-2
CASGLETVNTEAFF | TGTGCTAGTGGTTTGGAGACTGTGAACACTGAAGCTTTCTTT | NA | TRBV12-5 | NA | TRBJ1-1
CASSPKGREGLGAGYNEQFF | TGCGCCAGCAGCCCTAAGGGGCGGGAGGGCCTCGGGGCGGGATACAATGAGCAGTTCTTC | TRBD2 | TRBV5-1 | NA | TRBJ2-1
CASSPPNRVVSYEQYF | TGTGCCAGCTCACCACCCAACAGGGTGGTCTCCTACGAGCAGTACTTC | NA | TRBV18 | NA | TRBJ2-7
CASSQGPRGGYTF | TGTGCCAGCAGCCAAGGCCCTAGGGGTGGCTACACCTTC | NA | TRBV14 | NA | TRBJ1-2
CASSLTGENTEAFF | TGTGCCAGCAGTTTAACAGGGGAAAACACTGAAGCTTTCTTT | TRBD1 | TRBV6-5 | NA | TRBJ1-1
CASSQPQGNYGYTF | TGTGCCAGCAGCCAACCCCAGGGGAACTATGGCTACACCTTC | NA | TRBV4-2 | many | TRBJ1-2
CASSLAAYSTDTQYF | TGTGCCAGCAGCTTAGCAGCCTATAGCACAGATACGCAGTATTTT | NA | TRBV7-8 | once | TRBJ2-3
CASSERTGSSYNEQFF | TGTGCCAGCAGTGAAAGGACAGGAAGCTCCTACAATGAGCAGTTCTTC | TRBD1 | TRBV6-1 | NA | TRBJ2-1
CASSVEQGLKGYTF | TGTGCCAGCAGCGTGGAACAGGGCCTTAAAGGCTACACCTTC | NA | TRBV9 | once | TRBJ1-2
CASSYAGQSNEQYF | TGTGCCAGCAGTTATGCCGGACAGTCCAACGAGCAGTACTTC | NA | TRBV6-5 | NA | TRBJ2-7
CASSRTGANYGYTF | TGTGCCAGTAGTAGGACAGGGGCGAACTATGGCTACACCTTC | TRBD1 | TRBV19 | NA | TRBJ1-2
CASSEQNGNTIYF | TGTGCCAGCAGTGAACAGAATGGAAACACCATATATTTT | NA | TRBV6-1 | once | TRBJ1-3
CASSLIGPNEQFF | TGTGCCAGCAGTTTAATCGGTCCGAATGAGCAGTTCTTC | NA | TRBV28 | NA | TRBJ2-1